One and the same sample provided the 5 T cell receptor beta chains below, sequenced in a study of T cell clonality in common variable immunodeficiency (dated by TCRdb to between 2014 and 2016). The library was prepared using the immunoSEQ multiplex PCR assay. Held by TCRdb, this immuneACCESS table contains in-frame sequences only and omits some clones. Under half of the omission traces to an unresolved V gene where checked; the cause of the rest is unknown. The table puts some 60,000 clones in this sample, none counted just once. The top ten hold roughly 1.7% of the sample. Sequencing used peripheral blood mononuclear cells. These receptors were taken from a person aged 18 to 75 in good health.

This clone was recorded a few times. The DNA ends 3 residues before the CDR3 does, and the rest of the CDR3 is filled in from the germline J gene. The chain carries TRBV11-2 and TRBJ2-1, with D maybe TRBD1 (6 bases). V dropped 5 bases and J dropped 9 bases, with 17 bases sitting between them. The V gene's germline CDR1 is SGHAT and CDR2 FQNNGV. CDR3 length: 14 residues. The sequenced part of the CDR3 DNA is TGTGCCAGCAGCGCCCGAGCAGGGGACGGTGAG. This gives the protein CASSARAGDGE. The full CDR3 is CASSARAGDGEQFF.

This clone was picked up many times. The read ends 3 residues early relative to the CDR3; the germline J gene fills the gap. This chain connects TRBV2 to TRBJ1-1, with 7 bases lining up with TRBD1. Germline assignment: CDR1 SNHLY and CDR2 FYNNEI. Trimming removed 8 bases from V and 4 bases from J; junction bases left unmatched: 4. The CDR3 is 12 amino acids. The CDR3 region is CASGNRGTEAFF. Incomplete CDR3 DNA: TGTGCCAGCGGGAACAGGGGCACTGAA.

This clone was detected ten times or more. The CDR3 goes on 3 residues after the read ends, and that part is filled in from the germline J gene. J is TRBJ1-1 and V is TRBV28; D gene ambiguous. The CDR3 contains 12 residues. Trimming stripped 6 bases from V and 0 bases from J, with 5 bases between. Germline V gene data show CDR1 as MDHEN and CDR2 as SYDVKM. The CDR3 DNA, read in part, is TGTGCCAGCAGGTTCATGAACACTGAA. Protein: CASRFMNTE. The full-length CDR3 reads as CASRFMNTEAFF.

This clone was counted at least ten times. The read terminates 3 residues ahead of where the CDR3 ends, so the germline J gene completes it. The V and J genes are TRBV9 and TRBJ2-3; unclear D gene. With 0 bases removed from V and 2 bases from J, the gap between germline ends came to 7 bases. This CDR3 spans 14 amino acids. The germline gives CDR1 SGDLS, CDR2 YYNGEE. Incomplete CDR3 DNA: TGTGCCAGCAGCGTAGTTACTGCCACAGATACG. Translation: CASSVVTATDT. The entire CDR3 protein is CASSVVTATDTQYF.

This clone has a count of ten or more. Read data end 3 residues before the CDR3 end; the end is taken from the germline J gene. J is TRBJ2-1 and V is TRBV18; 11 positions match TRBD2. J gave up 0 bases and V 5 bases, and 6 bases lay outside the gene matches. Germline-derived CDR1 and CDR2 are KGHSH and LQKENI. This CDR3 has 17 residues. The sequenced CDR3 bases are TGTGCCAGCTCATTGGGACTAGCGGTGTACTCCTACAATGAG. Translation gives CASSLGLAVYSYNE. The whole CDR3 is CASSLGLAVYSYNEQFF.